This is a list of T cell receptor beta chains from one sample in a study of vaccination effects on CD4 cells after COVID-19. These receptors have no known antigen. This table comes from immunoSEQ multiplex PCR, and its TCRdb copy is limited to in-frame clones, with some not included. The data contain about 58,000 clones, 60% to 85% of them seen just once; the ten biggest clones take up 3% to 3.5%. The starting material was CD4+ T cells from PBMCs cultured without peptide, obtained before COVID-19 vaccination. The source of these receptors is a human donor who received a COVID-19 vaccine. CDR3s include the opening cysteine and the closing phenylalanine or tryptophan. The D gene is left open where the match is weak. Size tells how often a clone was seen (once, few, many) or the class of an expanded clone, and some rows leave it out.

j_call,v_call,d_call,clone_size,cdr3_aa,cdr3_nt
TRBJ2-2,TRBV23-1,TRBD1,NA,CARDPDRGRRTGELFF,TGCGCCAGGGACCCCGACAGGGGGCGTCGTACCGGGGAGCTGTTTTTT
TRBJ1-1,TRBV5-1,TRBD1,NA,CASSVGQGDDAFF,TGCGCCAGCAGCGTAGGACAGGGAGACGATGCTTTCTTT
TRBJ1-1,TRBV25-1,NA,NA,CASSGRLPNTEAFF,TGTGCCAGCAGTGGAAGGCTGCCGAACACTGAAGCTTTCTTT
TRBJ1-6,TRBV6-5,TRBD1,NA,CASTEQGNNNSPLHF,TGTGCCAGCACGGAACAGGGGAATAATAATTCACCCCTCCACTTT
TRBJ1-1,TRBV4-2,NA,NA,CASSQPDRVQTEAFF,TGTGCCAGCAGCCAACCCGACCGGGTACAAACTGAAGCTTTCTTT
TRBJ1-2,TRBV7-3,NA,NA,CASSSTGSSYTF,TGTGCCAGCAGCTCAACAGGGTCAAGCTACACCTTC
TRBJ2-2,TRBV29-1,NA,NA,CSVQGTGELFF,TGCAGCGTGCAGGGAACCGGGGAGCTGTTTTTT
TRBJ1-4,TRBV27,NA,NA,CASSLQGATNEKLFF,TGTGCCAGCAGTTTACAGGGAGCAACTAATGAAAAACTGTTTTTT
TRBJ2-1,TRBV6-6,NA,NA,CASSRGVSSYNEQFF,TGTGCCAGCAGCCGAGGGGTAAGCTCCTACAATGAGCAGTTCTTC
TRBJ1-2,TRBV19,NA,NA,CASSVQTGPKLANYGYTF,TGTGCCAGTAGTGTTCAGACGGGACCGAAATTAGCTAACTATGGCTACACCTTC
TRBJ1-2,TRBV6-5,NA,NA,CASSRTRGVMKYTF,TGTGCCAGCAGCCGTACACGGGGCGTAATGAAGTACACCTTC
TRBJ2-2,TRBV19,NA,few,CASSIVQNTGELFF,TGTGCCAGTAGTATAGTTCAGAACACCGGGGAGCTGTTTTTT
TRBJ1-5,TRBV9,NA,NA,CASSVREWYSNQPQHF,TGTGCCAGCAGCGTGAGAGAATGGTATAGCAATCAGCCCCAGCATTTT
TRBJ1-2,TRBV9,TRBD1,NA,CASSVTGTGTYGYTF,TGTGCCAGCAGCGTAACCGGGACAGGGACCTATGGCTACACCTTC
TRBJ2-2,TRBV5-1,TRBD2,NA,CASSSGLAGANTGELFF,TGCGCCAGCAGCTCTGGGCTAGCGGGGGCGAACACCGGGGAGCTGTTTTTT
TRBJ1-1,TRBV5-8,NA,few,CASSLGGVNTEAFF,TGTGCCAGCAGCTTGGGAGGGGTGAACACTGAAGCTTTCTTT